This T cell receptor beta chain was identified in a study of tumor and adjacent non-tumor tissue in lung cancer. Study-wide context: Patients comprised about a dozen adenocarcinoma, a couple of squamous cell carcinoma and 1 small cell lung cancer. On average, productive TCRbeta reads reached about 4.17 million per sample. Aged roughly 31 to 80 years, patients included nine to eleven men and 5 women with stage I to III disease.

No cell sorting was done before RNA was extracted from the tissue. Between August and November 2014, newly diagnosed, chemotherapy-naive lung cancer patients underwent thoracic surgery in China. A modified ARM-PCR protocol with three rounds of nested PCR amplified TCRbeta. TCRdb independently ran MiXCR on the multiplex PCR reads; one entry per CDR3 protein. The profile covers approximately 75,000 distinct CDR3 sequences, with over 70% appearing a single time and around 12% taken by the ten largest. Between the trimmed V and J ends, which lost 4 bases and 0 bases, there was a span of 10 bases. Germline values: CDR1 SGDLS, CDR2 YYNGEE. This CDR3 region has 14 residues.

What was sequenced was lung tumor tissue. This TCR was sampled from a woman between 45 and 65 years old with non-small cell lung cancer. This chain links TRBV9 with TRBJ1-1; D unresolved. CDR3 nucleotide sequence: TGTGCCAGCAGCAGGGTGACGGTGAACACTGAAGCTTTCTTT. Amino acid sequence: CASSRVTVNTEAFF.